These T cell receptor beta chains were read from a single sample in a study of Graves' ophthalmopathy and Graves' hyperthyroidism. TCRdb passed the multiplex PCR reads through MiXCR, listing each CDR3 protein once. The repertoire holds 200,000 to 300,000 distinct CDR3 sequences, with 45% as singletons. The source material was peripheral blood. The receptors were gathered from an adult man with Graves' ophthalmopathy. The conserved cysteine and the conserved F or W are not part of the CDR3 here. A D gene is named only where the DNA matches it firmly. Part of the rows lack a size; the others show once, few, many or a class for expanded clones.

>few|TRBV5-5|-
ASSLAPDSNQPQH
>-|TRBV29-1|-
SVEDWQGVEQY
>-|TRBV11-3|TRBD1
ASSSTGQGSQPQH
>-|TRBV10-3|TRBD2
ASSASGTSGYEQY
>once|TRBV10-1|TRBD2
ASSTSGRGSSYNEQF
>once|TRBV7-2|TRBD1
ASARTGGYYGYT
>-|TRBV2|-
ASSPGTRNTGELF
>many|TRBV7-9|-
ASSPTGNEQY
>few|TRBV29-1|-
SVGGGRGTETQY
>many|TRBV29-1|-
SVVPTGQETQY
>-|TRBV9|-
ASSLAPGIYEQY
>-|TRBV5-1|-
ASSLAEVGTEAF
>-|TRBV9|TRBD2
ASSARTSGRFQETQY
>-|TRBV10-3|-
ASSYSRSRTPNTGELF
>many|TRBV20-1|TRBD1
SAQTGLEEKLF
>-|TRBV5-1|-
ASSLSRANYEQY
>few|TRBV2|TRBD1
ASSERETGDGYT
>-|TRBV7-9|-
ASSPSGGGTEAF
>-|TRBV2|TRBD1
ASRSTGGGTGELF
>-|TRBV20-1|TRBD1
SPRPRDRHSPLH
>-|TRBV20-1|-
SAPYLNTEAF
>many|TRBV19|TRBD1
ASGQGASPLH
>-|TRBV15|TRBD2
ATSSTTGTISYEQY
>-|TRBV2|-
ASSVQARAYEQY
>-|TRBV20-1|-
SAPTAGSDYGYT
>-|TRBV24-1|-
ATSELGETQY
>-|TRBV5-4|-
ASSLELLQETQY
>-|TRBV7-3|TRBD2
ASSSRTSGSSYEQY
>many|TRBV2|-
ASSGGGADQPQH
>many|TRBV20-1|-
SASQQGRETQY
>-|TRBV20-1|-
SARDRQGINYGYT
>-|TRBV5-1|-
ASSLGQGLKTQY
>few|TRBV28|TRBD1
ATAKTGTYEQY
>few|TRBV7-2|TRBD1
ASSETGTGNEGYT
>-|TRBV7-3|TRBD2
ASSDHSGSSYEQY
>few|TRBV12-5|TRBD1
ASGGQGEETQY
>-|TRBV2|-
ASTDYEQY
>few|TRBV7-6|-
ASSLVYQETQY
>-|TRBV7-9|TRBD1
ASSLGQVGYT
>few|TRBV7-9|-
ASSLGMGQPQH
>-|TRBV20-1|TRBD2
SARVPSGNEQY
>-|TRBV2|TRBD1
ASRGTGDGKLF
>-|TRBV9|-
ASSVDVRDQGTLH
>few|TRBV14|-
ASSQDFIGLNSPLH
>-|TRBV12-3/TRBV12-4|-
ASSVGGTDEAF
>-|TRBV7-3|TRBD2
ASSPETSWFGYEQY
>-|TRBV7-6|-
ASSLVAGDDTDTQY
>-|TRBV5-1|TRBD1
ASSVLQGLNTGELF
>-|TRBV5-1|-
ASSSGFNNQPQH
>many|TRBV10-2|-
ASSEVRHYGYT
>-|TRBV7-9|-
ASSQNPGDPSYEQY
>-|TRBV7-9|-
ASSLGGAVETQY
>-|TRBV7-8|-
ASSPRANTEAF